This T cell receptor (beta chain) was observed in a study of T cell responses to AZD1222 COVID-19 vaccine. As regards this clone: Its antigen is unknown.

The study's findings and limits: Spike was spanned by vaccine-associated CD4 TCRs, which were dominant at 160-218 and 743-854.

Looked up from germline, CDR1 is DFQATT and CDR2 is SNEGSKA (reference sequence). This CDR3 is built from 11 residues. V was trimmed by 6 bases and J by 3 bases, leaving 8 bases between them. Generated by immunoSEQ multiplex PCR, the TCRdb table keeps only in-frame clones and is missing some. The repertoire holds 55,000 to 75,000 clones, with about four fifths as singletons. The rearrangement uses TRBV20-1 and TRBJ1-1; D unclear. This TCR came from an adult in good health. Specimen: peripheral blood, collected on day 0 of AZD1222 vaccination. CDR3: CSAKKDTEAFF. CDR3 sequence (DNA): TGCAGTGCCAAAAAGGACACTGAAGCTTTCTTT.